These T cell receptor beta chains were read from a single sample in a study of tumor-infiltrating lymphocytes in localized non-small cell lung cancer. Generated by immunoSEQ multiplex PCR, the TCRdb table keeps only in-frame clones and is missing some. This sample has fewer than 3,000 clones, with 65% found just once. Specimen: uninvolved lung tissue not adjacent to the tumor. The receptors here all came from a human donor with non-small cell lung cancer. Both conserved end residues are part of each CDR3. A D gene is named only where the DNA matches it firmly. Clone size is shown for a subset of rows, as once, few, many or a class of expanded clone.

d_call: NA; clone_size: NA; v_call: TRBV7-2; j_call: TRBJ2-3; cdr3_aa: CASSFGPFTDTQYF; cdr3_nt: TGTGCCAGCAGTTTCGGGCCCTTCACAGATACGCAGTATTTT
d_call: NA; clone_size: NA; v_call: TRBV7-6; j_call: TRBJ1-3; cdr3_aa: CASSPEQGHGLNTIYF; cdr3_nt: TGTGCCAGCAGCCCAGAGCAGGGGCACGGGCTAAACACCATATATTTT
d_call: NA; clone_size: few; v_call: TRBV4-1; j_call: TRBJ1-1; cdr3_aa: CASSHKRNTEAFF; cdr3_nt: TGCGCCAGCAGCCATAAGCGGAACACTGAAGCTTTCTTT
d_call: NA; clone_size: NA; v_call: TRBV14; j_call: TRBJ1-1; cdr3_aa: CASSQRSEAFF; cdr3_nt: TGTGCCAGCAGCCAACGCTCTGAAGCTTTCTTT
d_call: NA; clone_size: NA; v_call: TRBV9; j_call: TRBJ1-2; cdr3_aa: CASSVRQSENYGYTF; cdr3_nt: TGTGCCAGCAGCGTTCGACAGAGCGAGAACTATGGCTACACCTTC
d_call: NA; clone_size: NA; v_call: TRBV6-5; j_call: TRBJ1-1; cdr3_aa: CASSRDINTEAFF; cdr3_nt: TGTGCCAGCAGTCGAGACATAAACACTGAAGCTTTCTTT
d_call: NA; clone_size: NA; v_call: TRBV15; j_call: TRBJ2-5; cdr3_aa: CATSRAWTLRETQYF; cdr3_nt: TGTGCCACCAGCAGAGCCTGGACTCTGAGGGAGACCCAGTACTTC
d_call: NA; clone_size: once; v_call: TRBV7-9; j_call: TRBJ2-2; cdr3_aa: CASSLNTGELFF; cdr3_nt: TGTGCCAGCAGCCTGAACACCGGGGAGCTGTTTTTT
d_call: TRBD2; clone_size: NA; v_call: TRBV29-1; j_call: TRBJ2-1; cdr3_aa: CSVDGTSGTNEQFF; cdr3_nt: TGCAGCGTTGATGGGACTAGCGGGACTAATGAGCAGTTCTTC
d_call: NA; clone_size: few; v_call: TRBV2; j_call: TRBJ1-4; cdr3_aa: CASMRDHNEKLFF; cdr3_nt: TGTGCCAGCATGCGGGACCATAATGAAAAACTGTTTTTT
d_call: NA; clone_size: NA; v_call: TRBV28; j_call: TRBJ2-2; cdr3_aa: CASSSNRDNTGELFF; cdr3_nt: TGTGCCAGCAGTTCCAACAGGGATAACACCGGGGAGCTGTTTTTT
d_call: TRBD1; clone_size: NA; v_call: TRBV25-1; j_call: TRBJ2-5; cdr3_aa: CASSEPGGVETQYF; cdr3_nt: TGTGCCAGCAGTGAACCAGGGGGAGTAGAGACCCAGTACTTC
d_call: TRBD1; clone_size: NA; v_call: TRBV6-5; j_call: TRBJ2-3; cdr3_aa: CATPDRDRTDTQYF; cdr3_nt: TGTGCCACACCCGACAGGGATCGGACAGATACGCAGTATTTT
d_call: NA; clone_size: NA; v_call: TRBV28; j_call: TRBJ1-5; cdr3_aa: CASSLPGGKNQPQHF; cdr3_nt: TGTGCCAGCAGTTTACCGGGGGGCAAAAATCAGCCCCAGCATTTT
d_call: NA; clone_size: NA; v_call: TRBV7-2; j_call: TRBJ2-1; cdr3_aa: CASSLGVEQFF; cdr3_nt: TGTGCCAGCAGCTTAGGTGTGGAGCAGTTCTTC
d_call: NA; clone_size: NA; v_call: TRBV6-6; j_call: TRBJ2-1; cdr3_aa: CASSRQDNEQFF; cdr3_nt: TGTGCCAGCAGCCGACAGGACAATGAGCAGTTCTTC
d_call: NA; clone_size: NA; v_call: TRBV29-1; j_call: TRBJ2-7; cdr3_aa: CSVEAPGESYEQYF; cdr3_nt: TGCAGCGTTGAGGCGCCAGGGGAGTCCTACGAGCAGTACTTC
d_call: NA; clone_size: NA; v_call: TRBV5-1; j_call: TRBJ1-1; cdr3_aa: CASSFLDRMNTEAFF; cdr3_nt: TGCGCCAGCAGCTTTCTTGACAGGATGAACACTGAAGCTTTCTTT
d_call: NA; clone_size: NA; v_call: TRBV7-2; j_call: TRBJ2-1; cdr3_aa: CASSLTPSYPNEQFF; cdr3_nt: TGTGCCAGCAGCCTAACCCCCTCGTACCCCAATGAGCAGTTCTTC
d_call: TRBD1; clone_size: once; v_call: TRBV7-7; j_call: TRBJ2-5; cdr3_aa: CASSQTGAKTQYF; cdr3_nt: TGTGCTAGCAGCCAAACAGGGGCCAAGACCCAGTACTTC
d_call: TRBD1; clone_size: NA; v_call: TRBV30; j_call: TRBJ1-2; cdr3_aa: CAWSVPYAGGYGYTF; cdr3_nt: TGTGCCTGGAGTGTACCGTATGCAGGGGGATATGGCTACACCTTC
d_call: NA; clone_size: NA; v_call: TRBV2; j_call: TRBJ1-1; cdr3_aa: CASTGKWNTEAFF; cdr3_nt: TGTGCCAGCACGGGGAAGTGGAACACTGAAGCTTTCTTT
d_call: NA; clone_size: NA; v_call: TRBV28; j_call: TRBJ1-2; cdr3_aa: CASSLNGQVYYGYTF; cdr3_nt: TGTGCCAGCAGTTTAAATGGGCAGGTCTACTATGGCTACACCTTC
d_call: NA; clone_size: NA; v_call: TRBV29-1; j_call: TRBJ1-1; cdr3_aa: CSSNLVGTEAFF; cdr3_nt: TGCAGCTCAAATCTGGTGGGAACTGAAGCTTTCTTT
d_call: NA; clone_size: NA; v_call: TRBV28; j_call: TRBJ2-1; cdr3_aa: CASTQKAQRDRIFF; cdr3_nt: TGTGCCAGCACCCAAAAGGCGCAGCGGGACAGAATCTTCTTC
d_call: TRBD1; clone_size: NA; v_call: TRBV30; j_call: TRBJ1-1; cdr3_aa: CAWKGTGGMNTEAFF; cdr3_nt: TGTGCCTGGAAGGGGACAGGGGGCATGAACACTGAAGCTTTCTTT
d_call: NA; clone_size: NA; v_call: TRBV5-1; j_call: TRBJ2-3; cdr3_aa: CASSLDGSDTQYF; cdr3_nt: TGCGCCAGCAGCTTGGACGGGTCAGATACGCAGTATTTT
d_call: TRBD1; clone_size: NA; v_call: TRBV9; j_call: TRBJ2-1; cdr3_aa: CASSVEGTGGNNEQFF; cdr3_nt: TGTGCCAGCAGCGTAGAAGGGACAGGGGGGAACAATGAGCAGTTCTTC
d_call: TRBD1; clone_size: few; v_call: TRBV30; j_call: TRBJ1-2; cdr3_aa: CALERDRDIYGYTF; cdr3_nt: TGTGCCTTAGAGCGGGACAGAGATATCTATGGCTACACCTTC
d_call: TRBD1; clone_size: NA; v_call: TRBV11-1; j_call: TRBJ2-5; cdr3_aa: CASSLVFGQGGETQYF; cdr3_nt: TGTGCCAGCAGCTTAGTATTCGGACAGGGTGGAGAGACCCAGTACTTC
d_call: NA; clone_size: once; v_call: TRBV28; j_call: TRBJ2-7; cdr3_aa: CAGTPRGEQYF; cdr3_nt: TGTGCCGGTACTCCGAGGGGGGAGCAGTACTTC
d_call: NA; clone_size: NA; v_call: TRBV28; j_call: TRBJ2-7; cdr3_aa: CASSMDLGEQYF; cdr3_nt: TGTGCCAGCAGTATGGACTTGGGCGAGCAGTACTTC
d_call: NA; clone_size: NA; v_call: TRBV27; j_call: TRBJ1-2; cdr3_aa: CASRPLGWPPDTF; cdr3_nt: TGTGCCAGCAGACCTCTTGGGTGGCCGCCCGACACCTTC
d_call: TRBD1; clone_size: few; v_call: TRBV5-1; j_call: TRBJ1-2; cdr3_aa: CASSLVQGGDYGYTF; cdr3_nt: TGCGCCAGCAGCTTGGTTCAGGGGGGAGACTATGGCTACACCTTC
d_call: TRBD2; clone_size: few; v_call: TRBV4-2; j_call: TRBJ2-5; cdr3_aa: CASSQDGGVGEETQYF; cdr3_nt: TGTGCCAGCAGCCAAGATGGGGGGGTAGGGGAAGAGACCCAGTACTTC
d_call: NA; clone_size: few; v_call: TRBV6-5; j_call: TRBJ2-1; cdr3_aa: CASSYSRRLEQFF; cdr3_nt: TGTGCCAGCAGTTACTCGAGAAGGCTTGAGCAGTTCTTC
d_call: TRBD1; clone_size: few; v_call: TRBV5-1; j_call: TRBJ2-7; cdr3_aa: CASSSGTGHVSRTEQYF; cdr3_nt: TGCGCCAGCAGCTCCGGGACAGGACATGTATCTCGCACCGAGCAGTACTTC
d_call: NA; clone_size: few; v_call: TRBV7-9; j_call: TRBJ2-7; cdr3_aa: CASSSGLYEQYF; cdr3_nt: TGTGCCAGCAGCTCTGGATTGTACGAGCAGTACTTC
d_call: NA; clone_size: NA; v_call: TRBV5-1; j_call: TRBJ1-1; cdr3_aa: CASSWEGGAEAFF; cdr3_nt: TGCGCCAGCAGCTGGGAGGGAGGGGCTGAAGCTTTCTTT
d_call: TRBD1; clone_size: NA; v_call: TRBV5-4; j_call: TRBJ1-2; cdr3_aa: CASMDDRGRDYTF; cdr3_nt: TGTGCCAGCATGGATGACAGGGGGCGGGACTACACCTTC
d_call: TRBD1; clone_size: NA; v_call: TRBV28; j_call: TRBJ2-1; cdr3_aa: CASRSTGVYNEQFF; cdr3_nt: TGTGCCAGCAGGTCGACAGGGGTCTACAATGAGCAGTTCTTC
d_call: NA; clone_size: NA; v_call: TRBV6-1; j_call: TRBJ1-2; cdr3_aa: CASKPNRAGYGYTF; cdr3_nt: TGTGCCAGCAAACCAAACCGGGCGGGCTATGGCTACACCTTC
d_call: NA; clone_size: NA; v_call: TRBV6-5; j_call: TRBJ1-5; cdr3_aa: CASSLDRRDQPQHF; cdr3_nt: TGTGCCAGCAGCCTCGACAGGAGGGATCAGCCCCAGCATTTT
d_call: NA; clone_size: NA; v_call: TRBV30; j_call: TRBJ1-5; cdr3_aa: CAWGEGVDQPQHF; cdr3_nt: TGTGCCTGGGGCGAGGGAGTCGATCAGCCCCAGCATTTT
d_call: TRBD1; clone_size: NA; v_call: TRBV29-1; j_call: TRBJ1-2; cdr3_aa: CSVAQGGPYGYTF; cdr3_nt: TGCAGCGTTGCCCAGGGGGGTCCCTATGGCTACACCTTC
d_call: TRBD1; clone_size: NA; v_call: TRBV6-5; j_call: TRBJ2-7; cdr3_aa: CASRQGVGSEQYF; cdr3_nt: TGTGCCAGCAGACAGGGGGTCGGCTCCGAGCAGTACTTC
d_call: NA; clone_size: NA; v_call: TRBV30; j_call: TRBJ1-1; cdr3_aa: CAWSVGGAGSTEAFF; cdr3_nt: TGTGCCTGGAGTGTAGGTGGGGCAGGGAGCACTGAAGCTTTCTTT
d_call: NA; clone_size: NA; v_call: TRBV29-1; j_call: TRBJ1-2; cdr3_aa: CSVVGTEYGYTF; cdr3_nt: TGCAGCGTTGTGGGGACTGAGTATGGCTACACCTTC
d_call: NA; clone_size: NA; v_call: TRBV9; j_call: TRBJ2-7; cdr3_aa: CASSVDYLPYEQYF; cdr3_nt: TGTGCCAGCAGCGTGGACTACCTTCCGTACGAGCAGTACTTC
d_call: TRBD1; clone_size: NA; v_call: TRBV30; j_call: TRBJ1-1; cdr3_aa: CAWSPGTANTEAFF; cdr3_nt: TGTGCCTGGAGTCCCGGGACAGCGAACACTGAAGCTTTCTTT
d_call: NA; clone_size: NA; v_call: TRBV28; j_call: TRBJ2-4; cdr3_aa: CASSFPLTHDQYF; cdr3_nt: TGTGCCAGCAGTTTCCCCCTGACCCATGATCAGTACTTC
d_call: NA; clone_size: once; v_call: TRBV20-1; j_call: TRBJ1-2; cdr3_aa: CGLQKGYTF; cdr3_nt: TGCGGACTGCAAAAGGGCTACACCTTC
d_call: NA; clone_size: NA; v_call: TRBV28; j_call: TRBJ1-5; cdr3_aa: CASSPSGRPLNQPQHF; cdr3_nt: TGTGCCAGCAGTCCATCAGGAAGGCCCCTGAATCAGCCCCAGCATTTT
d_call: NA; clone_size: NA; v_call: TRBV11-2; j_call: TRBJ2-7; cdr3_aa: CASSPTADEQYF; cdr3_nt: TGTGCCAGCAGCCCCACAGCCGACGAGCAGTACTTC
d_call: TRBD2; clone_size: NA; v_call: TRBV9; j_call: TRBJ2-7; cdr3_aa: CASSVTGTSGYEQYF; cdr3_nt: TGTGCCAGCAGCGTTACCGGGACTAGTGGCTACGAGCAGTACTTC
d_call: NA; clone_size: NA; v_call: TRBV25-1; j_call: TRBJ2-7; cdr3_aa: CASSDHRDEQYF; cdr3_nt: TGTGCCAGCAGTGATCATAGGGACGAGCAGTACTTC
d_call: NA; clone_size: few; v_call: TRBV28; j_call: TRBJ2-5; cdr3_aa: CASSFKRLEKETQYF; cdr3_nt: TGTGCCAGCAGTTTCAAGAGACTGGAGAAAGAGACCCAGTACTTC
d_call: NA; clone_size: medium-sized; v_call: TRBV11-2; j_call: TRBJ2-1; cdr3_aa: CASSAFWDEQFF; cdr3_nt: TGTGCCAGCAGCGCCTTTTGGGATGAGCAGTTCTTC
d_call: TRBD1; clone_size: NA; v_call: TRBV5-1; j_call: TRBJ2-3; cdr3_aa: CASSSGQGLDTQYF; cdr3_nt: TGCGCCAGCAGCTCGGGACAGGGGTTGGATACGCAGTATTTT